The next 18 T cell receptor beta chains were all read from a single sample in a study of shared clonotypes between healthy human individuals (dated by TCRdb to about 2020). The library was obtained by the immunoSEQ multiplex PCR assay. The clones in this table, taken by TCRdb from immuneACCESS, are in-frame only. Not every clone is retained; where verified, under half of the shortfall comes from an unresolved V gene, and the cause of the rest is unknown. The table for this sample lists around 2,000,000 clones; roughly 91% of them were counted only once. The leading ten clones occupy 1.5% to 2% of the sample. CD8 naive samples were obtained by positive selection for CCR7 among CD45RO-negative cells, yielding a CD45RA+CCR7+ population from which TemRA cells were excluded. Material: naive CD8+ T cells from PBMCs. The cell subset or site label on this specimen signifies: CD45RA+CCR7+. The receptors originated from a man aged 18-30 years in good health. Some clones in this sample may be carry-over from other donors' samples.

The chain links TRBV9 to TRBJ2-2; tentatively, D is TRBD1 (6 bases). Trimming cost V 3 bases and J 0 bases, with 9 bases left between them. The CDR3 contains 15 residues. Germline V gene lookup returns CDR1 SGDLS and CDR2 YYNGEE. The CDR3: CASSERTANTGELFF. The CDR3 DNA reads TGTGCCAGCAGCGAGAGGACAGCGAACACCGGGGAGCTGTTTTTT.

This clone was seen a few times. J is TRBJ1-5 and V is TRBV30; 8 bases align to TRBD1. CDR3 length: 14 residues. The V gene's germline CDR1 is GTSNPN and CDR2 SVGIG (reference sequence). V trimming: 1 base; J trimming: 5 bases; junction bases outside the gene matches: 4. This CDR3 reads CAWSARQGYQPQHF. The CDR3 nucleotides are TGTGCCTGGAGTGCCCGACAGGGGTATCAGCCCCAGCATTTT. The variable domain in full, with the rest retrieved from reference TRBV30 and TRBJ1-5, is SQTIHQWPATLVQPVGSPLSLECTVEGTSNPNLYWYRQAAGRGLQLLFYSVGIGQISSEVPQNLSASRPQDRQFILSSKKLLLSDSGFYLCAWSARQGYQPQHFGDGTRLSIL.

This clone appeared a few times. The rearrangement joins TRBV11-3 to TRBJ2-1, with no clear D. The CDR3 length is 14 residues. CDR1 is SGHNT, CDR2 YENEEA, per germline. V was shortened by 6 bases and J by 0 bases, with 9 bases between the two germline ends. The CDR3 region has the DNA TGTGCCAGCAGTAGCAGACTCTCCTACAATGAGCAGTTCTTC. Translating it yields CASSSRLSYNEQFF.

CDR3 DNA: TGTGCCAGTAGTACCCAGGCCCTGAACACTGAAGCTTTCTTT. This gives the protein CASSTQALNTEAFF. The gene calls are TRBV19 and TRBJ1-1; no clear D. Germline V gives CDR1 LNHDA, CDR2 SQIVND (reference sequence). The length of the CDR3 is 14 residues. The germline V and J ends were trimmed by 4 bases and 0 bases, with 9 bases remaining between them.

The chain links TRBV7-9 to TRBJ1-6; D ambiguous. The germline V gene encodes CDR1 SEHNR and CDR2 FQNEAQ (reference sequence). Trimming pared 5 bases from V and 6 bases from J, leaving 8 bases between. The CDR3 loop spans 13 amino acids. The CDR3 reads CASSAVSNSPLHF. CDR3 coding DNA: TGTGCCAGCAGCGCGGTCAGTAATTCACCCCTCCACTTT.

The chain employs TRBV6-6 and TRBJ2-1; D may be TRBD2 (6 bases). The CDR3 is 15 amino acids. Trimming removed 6 bases at V and 5 bases at J, with 17 bases between. CDR1 and CDR2 (germline): MNHNY, SVGAGI (reference sequence). For the CDR3, the DNA is TGTGCCAGCAGCTCGACTAGTTGGAAGAACAATGAGCAGTTCTTC. Translating it yields CASSSTSWKNNEQFF.

The chain employs TRBV7-9 and TRBJ2-1; 7 bases align to TRBD1. Germline lookup yields CDR1 SEHNR and CDR2 FQNEAQ (reference sequence). The CDR3 covers 14 residues. Trimming at V came to 7 bases and at J to 9 bases, leaving 12 bases not matched to a gene. CDR3 DNA: TGTGCCAGCATCCCGAGCGAACGGACAGGTGAGCAGTTCTTC. Encoded protein: CASIPSERTGEQFF.

The chain recombines TRBV18 with TRBJ2-7; D gene unclear. CDR1 is KGHSH and CDR2 is LQKENI in the germline V gene. Trimming shortened V by 2 bases and J by 3 bases, and 5 bases separated the two germline ends. The CDR3 is 12 amino acids. The DNA of the CDR3 is TGTGCCAGCTCACCAACAGACTACGAGCAGTACTTC. Translation gives CASSPTDYEQYF.

This clone was counted only a few times. Other DNA sequences within the sample encode an identical CDR3. The chain recombines TRBV27 with TRBJ2-7; D is undetermined. Per germline, CDR1 MNHEY and CDR2 SMNVEV (reference sequence). The CDR3 has 13 residues. V was trimmed by 2 bases and J by 2 bases, leaving 7 bases between them. CDR3 DNA: TGTGCCAGCAGTTTAAGACTTGCCTACGAGCAGTACTTC. It yields the protein CASSLRLAYEQYF.

This chain uses TRBV11-2 with TRBJ2-3; possibly TRBD1 for D (5 bases). CDR3 size: 19 residues. The germline CDR1 and CDR2 sequences are SGHAT and FQNNGV. Trimming took off 5 bases at V and 1 base at J, with 25 bases between the two ends. CDR3 DNA sequence: TGTGCCAGCAGCGCAACCGGGTCAACGTTGGGGCTTGGCACAGATACGCAGTATTTT. Residues: CASSATGSTLGLGTDTQYF. The full variable domain, with the rest looked up from reference TRBV11-2 and TRBJ2-3, is EAGVAQSPRYKIIEKRQSVAFWCNPISGHATLYWYQQILGQGPKLLIQFQNNGVVDDSQLPKDRFSAERLKGVDSTLKIQPAKLEDSAVYLCASSATGSTLGLGTDTQYFGPGTRLTVL.

This rearrangement joins TRBV28 to TRBJ1-2, with unresolved D. The CDR3 sequence is 15 residues long. The ends were cut back, 3 bases at V and 0 bases at J, with 11 bases in the middle. The germline CDR1 and CDR2 sequences are MDHEN and SYDVKM. The CDR3 sequence is CASSFTDVPNYGYTF. In DNA form, the CDR3 reads TGTGCCAGCAGTTTTACTGATGTCCCTAACTATGGCTACACCTTC.

V gene TRBV14 combines with J gene TRBJ1-2; a possible D gene is TRBD1 (6 bases). Germline assignment: CDR1 SGHDN and CDR2 FVKESK. The CDR3 extends over 12 amino acids. V lost 3 bases and J 7 bases, leaving 9 bases between the germline ends. The chain's CDR3 is CASSQGASGYTF. CDR3 nucleotides: TGTGCCAGCAGCCAGGGGGCCAGTGGCTACACCTTC.

As DNA, the CDR3 is TGTGCCAGCAGCTTAACGGGACACCATCAAGAGACCCAGTACTTC. It codes for CASSLTGHHQETQYF. The chain recombines TRBV7-3 with TRBJ2-5, with a possible D match to TRBD1 (6 bases). Germline CDR1 and CDR2: SGHTA and FQGTGA. Trimming shortened V by 0 bases and J by 2 bases, and 10 bases separated the two germline ends. CDR3 size: 15 residues.

The chain has TRBV11-1 and TRBJ1-1, with 7 positions matching TRBD1. J was trimmed by 7 bases and V by 2 bases; bases with no gene match: 7. This CDR3 is built from 14 residues. Germline CDR1 and CDR2: SGHAT and FQDESV (reference sequence). CDR3 bases: TGTGCCAGCAGCTTATACAGGGGAGGTGATGAAGCTTTCTTT. Encoded protein: CASSLYRGGDEAFF.

This chain connects TRBV18 to TRBJ1-4, with no clear D. V dropped 2 bases and J dropped 8 bases, with 12 bases sitting between them. Germline CDR1 and CDR2: KGHSH and LQKENI. This CDR3 region has 14 residues. CDR3 amino acids: CASSPMGEREKLFF. DNA of the CDR3: TGTGCCAGCTCACCAATGGGAGAAAGAGAAAAACTGTTTTTT.

The CDR3 DNA follows: TGTGCCAGTAGTATACTAGCGGGTGGAATATACGAGCAGTACTTC. It translates to CASSILAGGIYEQYF. This rearrangement joins TRBV19 to TRBJ2-7, with TRBD2 identical over 8 bases. CDR1 is LNHDA and CDR2 is SQIVND in the germline V gene (reference sequence). The CDR3 runs 15 residues. V shed 2 bases and J 4 bases; nucleotides not matched to a gene: 7.

V and J are TRBV10-3 and TRBJ2-5; possible D gene TRBD1, 5 bases. Germline CDR1 and CDR2: ENHRY and SYGVKD. The CDR3 runs 14 residues. V was pared by 6 bases and J by 1 base, with 12 bases between. The CDR3: CAIRGAAPQETQYF. The CDR3 DNA is TGTGCCATCAGAGGGGCTGCTCCCCAAGAGACCCAGTACTTC.

The V gene is TRBV28, the J gene TRBJ1-3; D is possibly TRBD1 (6 bases). The CDR3 sequence is 16 residues long. V was shortened by 4 bases and J by 1 base, with 14 bases between the two germline ends. Germline CDR1 MDHEN, CDR2 SYDVKM. This chain's CDR3 is CASSSPWTDSGNTIYF. CDR3 sequence (DNA): TGTGCCAGCAGTTCTCCTTGGACAGATTCTGGAAACACCATATATTTT.